These 5 T cell receptor beta chains share one sample of origin, sequenced in a study of post-analysis software for immune sequencing data. Regarding the study as a whole: About 5 TRBV segments appeared more often in patients than in controls, and TRBV5-6, TRBV5-1 and TRBV20-1 were among these.

The authors incorporated unique molecular identifiers into the TCR beta cDNA libraries. TCRdb reprocessed the PCR reads via MiXCR and lists one record per CDR3 protein. The sample contains more than 500,000 distinct CDR3 sequences, around a third of which appear only once. Their cognate antigens are unknown. The sequenced material came from blood. These receptors originate from a girl aged 2-17 years with multiple sclerosis.

This clonotype was observed a few times. The J gene is TRBJ2-6, the V gene TRBV3-1; D gene ambiguous. This CDR3 is built from 16 residues. From germline, CDR1 is LGHDT and CDR2 YNNKEL (reference sequence). Trimming removed 4 bases from V and 2 bases from J, with 12 bases in between. CDR3 amino acids: CASSLAMSAGANVLTF. In DNA form, the CDR3 reads TGTGCCAGCAGCCTCGCGATGTCCGCTGGGGCCAACGTCCTGACTTTC.

V usage is TRBV5-5 and J usage is TRBJ2-5; TRBD1 matches at 7 bases. V gave up 2 bases and J gave up 1 base; unmatched junction bases: 5. CDR3 size: 15 residues. Germline V CDR1 and CDR2: SGHKS, YYEKEE (reference sequence). CDR3 sequence: CASSLNRGTQETQYF. The CDR3, as DNA: TGTGCCAGCAGCTTAAACAGGGGAACCCAAGAGACCCAGTACTTC.

The V call is TRBV5-1, the J call TRBJ2-7; TRBD2 matches at 9 bases. The J call is uncertain, as TRBJ2-5 better fits the DNA end. Germline CDR1 is SGHRS and CDR2 is YFSETQ. This CDR3 has 16 residues. This CDR3 is CASSPDAGGPKETQYF. The DNA of the CDR3 is TGCGCCAGCAGCCCCGACGCGGGGGGGCCTAAAGAGACCCAGTACTTC.

V and J are TRBV18 and TRBJ1-4, with D unresolved. Looked up from germline, CDR1 is KGHSH and CDR2 is LQKENI. V dropped 3 bases and J dropped 4 bases, with 9 bases sitting between them. The CDR3 spans 14 residues. CDR3 sequence: CASSPLRCNEKLFF. The CDR3 DNA reads as TGTGCCAGCTCACCGCTACGGTGTAATGAAAAACTGTTTTTT.

Ten or more counts support this clonotype. CDR3 protein: CASSQELSPRDGYTF. DNA of the CDR3: TGTGCCAGCAGCCAAGAACTCAGCCCGAGGGATGGCTACACCTTC. This sequence joins TRBV4-2 and TRBJ1-2, with D uncertain. Per germline, CDR1 LGHNA and CDR2 YNFKEQ. The CDR3 totals 15 residues. V dropped 0 bases and J dropped 6 bases, with 14 bases sitting between them.